Described below is a single T cell receptor (beta chain) sequence and its context. Antigen: not known. Genomic DNA (from each subset) was split evenly across several immunoSEQ plates. Measured with immunoSEQ multiplex PCR; TCRdb has only the in-frame clones, and not every one. This table holds about 2 million clones, 90% to 95% found once. V gave up 4 bases and J gave up 6 bases, with 15 bases separating them. CDR3 size: 14 residues. The germline V gene encodes CDR1 MNHNS and CDR2 SASEGT. The sample originates from a study of shared clonotypes between healthy human individuals. General study points: Even with large depth, rarefaction showed that sorted-subset sequencing was incomplete. Clonotype sharing among donors was expected to depend on sequencing depth.

Input material: naive CD4+ T cells sorted from blood. Stated subset: CD45RA+ positively selected. The TCR was taken from a man in his late teens or twenties in good health. The chain is built from TRBV6-1 and TRBJ1-2; tentatively, D is TRBD1 (5 bases). CDR3 bases: TGTGCCAGCAGTGGTTGGCAGGGCAGTAATGGCTACACCTTC. Protein sequence: CASSGWQGSNGYTF.